The 25 T cell receptor beta chains below were found in one sample sequenced in a study of blood T cell repertoires in COVID-19. The protocol was immunoSEQ multiplex PCR, while the TCRdb copy is restricted to in-frame clones and leaves out a portion. The sample contains about 84,000 clones, over 60% of which appear only once. Sequencing was performed on peripheral blood. These receptors were obtained from a man aged 65-85 years with acute or convalescent COVID-19.

J is TRBJ2-3 and V is TRBV19, with 12 nucleotides matching TRBD2. This CDR3 contains 16 residues. CDR1 LNHDA and CDR2 SQIVND come from the germline V gene (reference sequence). The V gene end was trimmed by 6 bases and the J gene end by 1 base; junction bases not matched to a gene: 5. In nucleotides, the CDR3 is TGTGCCAGTAGCCCACTAGCGGGGGGCCGCACAGATACGCAGTATTTT. This translates into CASSPLAGGRTDTQYF.

The V gene is TRBV3-1 (or the pseudogene TRBV3-2), the J gene TRBJ2-2; 10 nucleotides line up with TRBD2. Unmatched junction bases numbered 5, after V lost 3 bases and J lost 7 bases. This CDR3 has 15 residues. Germline V gene sequence: CDR1 LGHDT, CDR2 YNNKEL (reference sequence). The DNA for the CDR3 is TGTGCCAGCAGCCAGCTAGCGGGAGCCGGCGGGGAGCTGTTTTTT. This codes for CASSQLAGAGGELFF.

The chain recombines TRBV2 with TRBJ2-2; 7 nucleotides agree with TRBD1. Germline lookup yields CDR1 SNHLY and CDR2 FYNNEI. V shed 4 bases and J 5 bases; nucleotides not matched to a gene: 7. This CDR3 is 15 amino acids long. The CDR3 DNA sequence: TGTGCCAGCAGTGGACGCGACAGGGCGACCGGGGAGCTGTTTTTT. Its translation is CASSGRDRATGELFF.

This rearrangement joins TRBV10-2 to TRBJ1-6; D uncertain. Per the germline V gene, CDR1 is WSHSY and CDR2 is SAAADI. The CDR3 contains 16 residues. The V end lost 3 bases, the J end lost 10 bases, and 19 bases lay between the germline ends. The chain's CDR3 is CASSDRGLTSLSPLHF. In DNA, the CDR3 is TGCGCCAGCAGTGACCGTGGACTGACCAGTCTATCACCCCTCCACTTT.

V and J are TRBV15 and TRBJ2-1; 9 nucleotides agree with TRBD2. This CDR3 spans 14 amino acids. V lost 3 bases, J lost 7 bases, and 4 bases stayed unmatched. Germline V gene sequence: CDR1 LNHNV, CDR2 YYDKDF (reference sequence). CDR3 nucleotide sequence: TGTGCCACCAGCAGGGCCGGACTAGCGAATGAGCAGTTCTTC. This encodes CATSRAGLANEQFF.

The rearrangement joins TRBV5-6 to TRBJ2-3; D is unresolved. The CDR3 loop spans 12 amino acids. Germline CDR1 SGHDT, CDR2 YYEEEE. With 2 bases removed from V and 3 bases from J, the gap between germline ends came to 4 bases. CDR3 nucleotides: TGTGCCAGCAGCTTCACTACAGATACGCAGTATTTT. Amino acids: CASSFTTDTQYF.

The genes are TRBV4-1 and TRBJ1-4; 7 bases line up with TRBD1. The V segment lost 4 bases and the J segment 7 bases; nucleotides outside the gene matches: 12. CDR1 is MGHRA and CDR2 is YSYEKL in the germline V gene. The CDR3 consists of 16 residues. The CDR3 protein is CASSLTPGTETEKLFF. Written as DNA, the CDR3 is TGCGCCAGCAGCCTGACACCCGGGACAGAAACTGAAAAACTGTTTTTT.

This rearrangement joins TRBV6-1 to TRBJ1-2, with D perhaps TRBD1 (5 bases). The CDR3 loop spans 13 amino acids. Trimming cost V 2 bases and J 8 bases, with 12 bases left between them. Germline loops: CDR1 MNHNS, CDR2 SASEGT. The CDR3 sequence is CASSEWGVWGYTF. In nucleotides, the CDR3 is TGTGCCAGCAGTGAATGGGGGGTATGGGGCTACACCTTC.

The V and J genes are TRBV9 and TRBJ2-3; D uncertain. The CDR3 covers 14 residues. V lost 0 bases to trimming and J lost 0 bases, with 5 bases between them. Germline V CDR1 and CDR2: SGDLS, YYNGEE. CDR3 in amino acids: CASSVALSTDTQYF. The CDR3 DNA sequence: TGTGCCAGCAGCGTAGCGCTAAGCACAGATACGCAGTATTTT.

The rearrangement uses TRBV7-6 and TRBJ2-7; D call uncertain. CDR1 SGHVS and CDR2 FNYEAQ come from the germline V gene. Trimming pared 1 base from V and 0 bases from J, leaving 10 bases between. The CDR3 is made up of 15 amino acids. CDR3 DNA: TGTGCCAGCAGCTTAGGCCCGATGAGCTCCTACGAGCAGTACTTC. Residues: CASSLGPMSSYEQYF.

The V gene is TRBV24-1, the J gene TRBJ2-1, with 8 bases identical to TRBD2. CDR1 KGHDR and CDR2 SFDVKD come from the germline V gene. Germline trimming cut 4 bases from V and 7 bases from J; bases unmatched to any gene: 8. There are 15 residues in the CDR3. CDR3 protein: CATSESGGYRNEQFF. The CDR3 nucleotides are TGTGCCACCAGTGAGAGCGGGGGCTATAGGAATGAGCAGTTCTTC.

The rearrangement uses TRBV25-1 and TRBJ2-7, with 7 bases lining up with TRBD1. Looked up from germline, CDR1 is MGHDK and CDR2 is SYGVNS. The CDR3 runs to 12 residues. The ends lost 7 bases at V and 2 bases at J; junction bases unmatched: 2. In DNA, the CDR3 is TGTGCCAGCATGAGGGGGCCCTACGAGCAGTACTTC. Translated, it gives CASMRGPYEQYF.

The chain employs TRBV2 and TRBJ2-2; no firm D call. This CDR3 is 14 amino acids long. The V and J ends lost 8 bases and 2 bases respectively, with 12 bases between them. Germline-derived CDR1 and CDR2 are SNHLY and FYNNEI. Written as DNA, the CDR3 is TGTGCCAGCGCCCCACGGGTCAACACCGGGGAGCTGTTTTTT. Protein product: CASAPRVNTGELFF.

V gene TRBV5-1 combines with J gene TRBJ1-2; 11 nucleotides align to TRBD1. This CDR3 has 14 amino acids. V was clipped by 4 bases and J by 3 bases; unmatched bases: 2. From germline, CDR1 is SGHRS and CDR2 YFSETQ. The CDR3 region is CASSPGQGDYGYTF. In DNA form, the CDR3 reads TGCGCCAGCAGCCCGGGACAGGGGGACTATGGCTACACCTTC.

This sequence joins TRBV19 and TRBJ2-1; TRBD2 matches at 13 bases. CDR3 length: 17 amino acids. CDR1 and CDR2 from the germline V gene are LNHDA and SQIVND (reference sequence). The ends lost 4 bases at V and 0 bases at J; junction bases unmatched: 3. This CDR3 reads CASSTGTSGNSYNEQFF. The DNA for the CDR3 is TGTGCCAGTAGTACGGGGACTAGCGGGAACTCCTACAATGAGCAGTTCTTC.

This rearrangement joins TRBV7-2 to TRBJ2-7; 14 positions match TRBD2. The V and J ends lost 1 base and 0 bases, in that order; junction bases with no gene match: 5. Germline-derived CDR1 and CDR2 are SGHTA and FQGNSA. The CDR3 is 18 amino acids. The CDR3, as DNA: TGTGCCAGCAGCTTAGTTCCGGGACTAGCGGGGGCCTCCTACGAGCAGTACGTC. Translation: CASSLVPGLAGASYEQYV.

The chain recombines TRBV10-3 with TRBJ1-1, with D unclear. The length of the CDR3 is 13 residues. CDR1 and CDR2 from the germline V gene are ENHRY and SYGVKD. V dropped 6 bases and J dropped 1 base, with 9 bases sitting between them. In nucleotides, the CDR3 is TGTGCCATCAGGACTCAACAGAACACTGAAGCTTTCTTT. Its protein product is CAIRTQQNTEAFF.

This sequence joins TRBV6-6 and TRBJ1-2, with D uncertain. With 4 bases removed from V and 3 bases from J, the gap between germline ends came to 15 bases. This CDR3 region has 15 residues. CDR1 and CDR2 from the germline V gene are MNHNY and SVGAGI (reference sequence). The CDR3 loop reads CASSSPPDGYYGYTF. CDR3 coding DNA: TGTGCCAGCAGTTCCCCCCCTGACGGGTACTATGGCTACACCTTC.

This clone was observed a handful of times. The V call is TRBV5-1, the J call TRBJ1-6; 8 nucleotides align to TRBD1. V lost 3 bases and J lost 4; bases outside the gene matches: 6. The CDR3 is 16 residues long. The germline gives CDR1 SGHRS, CDR2 YFSETQ. CDR3 in amino acids: CASSSGQERYNSPLHF. The CDR3 DNA follows: TGCGCCAGCAGCTCGGGACAGGAGAGATATAATTCACCCCTCCACTTT.

The V call is TRBV19, the J call TRBJ2-7; 8 nucleotides line up with TRBD1. Germline values: CDR1 LNHDA, CDR2 SQIVND (reference sequence). The V segment lost 8 bases and the J segment 3 bases; nucleotides outside the gene matches: 0. CDR3 length: 11 amino acids. CDR3 DNA sequence: TGTGCCAGTGGACAGGGCTACGAGCAGTACTTC. Translating it yields CASGQGYEQYF.

The chain joins TRBV6-5 to TRBJ2-3, with 7 bases lining up with TRBD1. Trimming removed 0 bases from V and 6 bases from J; junction bases left unmatched: 0. CDR1 and CDR2 from the germline V gene are MNHEY and SVGAGI. There are 13 residues in the CDR3. CDR3 amino acids: CASSYSTGDTQYF. The CDR3 DNA reads as TGTGCCAGCAGTTACTCGACAGGGGATACGCAGTATTTT.

The count of this clone is one. The chain has TRBV5-4 and TRBJ2-3; tentative D call: TRBD2 (5 bases). Trimming cost V 0 bases and J 1 base, with 12 bases left between them. The germline V gene has CDR1 SGHNT and CDR2 YYREEE (reference sequence). The CDR3 has 16 residues. The CDR3 reads CASSLAASLGTDTQYF. In DNA, the CDR3 is TGTGCCAGCAGCTTGGCCGCTAGCCTCGGCACAGATACGCAGTATTTT.

The sample holds a few counts of this clone. The V and J genes are TRBV2 and TRBJ2-5; 7 bases agree with TRBD2. Germline values: CDR1 SNHLY, CDR2 FYNNEI. The V and J ends lost 8 bases and 5 bases, in that order; junction bases with no gene match: 8. The CDR3 is made up of 13 amino acids. Written as DNA, the CDR3 is TGTGCCAGCCAGCGGGAAGGGTGGGAGACCCAGTACTTC. Translated: CASQREGWETQYF.

This sequence joins TRBV19 and TRBJ1-2; D remains ambiguous. Per the germline V gene, CDR1 is LNHDA and CDR2 is SQIVND (reference sequence). Deletions cut 7 bases from V and 5 bases from J, with 20 bases between. This CDR3 has 15 amino acids. Here the CDR3 DNA reads TGTGCCAGTACCGAAACGGGCGGGCTTCTGTATGGCTACACCTTC. This translates into CASTETGGLLYGYTF.

J is TRBJ2-7 and V is TRBV28, with D tentatively TRBD1 (6 bases). Trimming pared 6 bases from V and 1 base from J, leaving 16 bases between. This CDR3 is built from 15 residues. In germline, CDR1 is MDHEN, CDR2 SYDVKM. The CDR3 is CASSSVGAKSYEQYF. The CDR3 DNA is TGTGCCAGCAGCTCCGTGGGGGCGAAGTCCTACGAGCAGTACTTC. Combining the CDR3 with reference TRBV28 and TRBJ2-7 gives the whole variable domain DVKVTQSSRYLVKRTGEKVFLECVQDMDHENMFWYRQDPGLGLRLIYFSYDVKMKEKGDIPEGYSVSREKKERFSLILESASTNQTSMYLCASSSVGAKSYEQYFGPGTRLTVT.